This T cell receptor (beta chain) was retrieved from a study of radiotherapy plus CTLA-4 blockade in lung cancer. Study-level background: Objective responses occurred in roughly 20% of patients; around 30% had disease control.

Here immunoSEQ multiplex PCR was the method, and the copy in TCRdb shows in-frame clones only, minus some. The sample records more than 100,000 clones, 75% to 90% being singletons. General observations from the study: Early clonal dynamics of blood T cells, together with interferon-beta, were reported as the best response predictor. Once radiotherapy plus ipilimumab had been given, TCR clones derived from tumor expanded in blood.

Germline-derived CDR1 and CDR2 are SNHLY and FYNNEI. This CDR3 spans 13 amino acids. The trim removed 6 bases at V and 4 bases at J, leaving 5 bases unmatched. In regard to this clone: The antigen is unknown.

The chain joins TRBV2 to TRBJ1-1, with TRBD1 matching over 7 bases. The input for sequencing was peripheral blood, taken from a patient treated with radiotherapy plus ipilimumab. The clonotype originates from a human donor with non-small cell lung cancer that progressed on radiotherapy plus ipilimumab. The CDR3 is CASSATGLTEAFF. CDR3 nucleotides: TGTGCCAGCAGCGCGACAGGGCTCACTGAAGCTTTCTTT.